Below, one T cell receptor (beta chain) is given with its context. As yet, its antigen is unknown. Trimming took off 3 bases at V and 1 base at J, with 12 bases between the two ends. This CDR3 region has 16 residues. Germline loops: CDR1 SGHAT, CDR2 FQNNGV. The data were taken from a study of beta chain features in type 1 diabetes. Background on the study: What patients shared with healthy donors was a similar profile of age, gender and cell yields. Summed over all samples, the examined sorted cells came to about 110 million. Findings and caveats of the study: A closer apparent resemblance between naive, central memory and Treg TCRB repertoires was seen in patients than in healthy donors. Patients with Type 1 diabetes showed moderately but significantly shorter TCRB CDR3s in all four CD4+ subsets.

Reverse transcribing all isolated RNA meant expressed TCRB transcripts were sequenced. TCRdb keeps only in-frame clones here, not all; method: immunoSEQ multiplex PCR. The sample lists more than 250,000 clones, 20% occurring once. This chain connects TRBV11-2 to TRBJ2-2; D might be TRBD2 (6 bases). The sample comprised naive CD4+ T cells from blood. The receptor was derived from a woman between 40 and 55 years old with type 1 diabetes. CDR3 sequence: CASSFPGTVNTGELFF. The CDR3 DNA reads TGTGCCAGCAGCTTCCCTGGGACTGTGAACACCGGGGAGCTGTTTTTT. The whole variable domain, filled in from reference TRBV11-2 and TRBJ2-2, reads EAGVAQSPRYKIIEKRQSVAFWCNPISGHATLYWYQQILGQGPKLLIQFQNNGVVDDSQLPKDRFSAERLKGVDSTLKIQPAKLEDSAVYLCASSFPGTVNTGELFFGEGSRLTVL.